These 31 T cell receptor beta chains came from one sample sequenced in a study of T cells expressing NK-cell markers. Each CDR3 protein gets one entry in TCRdb, which reprocessed the 5' RACE reads and gives no DNA. The table lists about 550,000 distinct CDR3 sequences, with around 3.3% in the top ten. The material sequenced was blood T cells: a sorted CD56 or NKG2C T cell subset, CD4+ or CD8+ T cells, or bulk PBMC T cells (not recorded which). Receptor source: a man younger than 35 in good health.

The chain has TRBV6-5 and TRBJ2-3; TCRdb picks TRBD1, but there is no DNA to check that call. From germline, CDR1 is MNHEY and CDR2 SVGAGI. CDR3 size: 14 residues. The CDR3 sequence is CASSYLGGTDTQYF.

The chain uses TRBV10-2 and TRBJ2-1; checking the TCRdb D call of TRBD2 is not possible without DNA. The CDR3 contains 14 residues. The germline V gene encodes CDR1 WSHSY and CDR2 SAAADI. The chain's CDR3 is CASSGGSRRNEQFF.

The V gene is TRBV4-1, the J gene TRBJ1-1; absent DNA, TCRdb's TRBD1 call cannot be checked. CDR3 size: 15 residues. Germline assignment: CDR1 MGHRA and CDR2 YSYEKL. CDR3 residues: CASSLRTGTNTEAFF.

The chain is built from TRBV12-3 or TRBV12-4 and TRBJ2-3. CDR3 size: 16 residues. CDR3 protein: CASSFFSNKDTDTQYF.

V usage is TRBV12-3 or TRBV12-4 and J usage is TRBJ1-1. This CDR3 region has 12 residues. Here the CDR3 reads CVSRLRETEAFF.

V usage is TRBV12-3 or TRBV12-4 and J usage is TRBJ2-7; TCRdb's assignment of TRBD2 cannot be checked, as there is no DNA. This CDR3 spans 16 amino acids. This CDR3 is CASSLNAGPSWYEQYF.

CDR3 loop: CASSLSGRTYEQYF. The chain links TRBV7-2 to TRBJ2-7; the TRBD2 assignment by TCRdb is unverifiable without DNA. The germline CDR1 and CDR2 sequences are SGHTA and FQGNSA. The CDR3 consists of 14 residues.

The chain is built from TRBV27 and TRBJ2-1. CDR3 length: 15 amino acids. CDR1 and CDR2 (germline): MNHEY, SMNVEV (reference sequence). The CDR3 reads CASSLGKNSYNEQFF.

The rearrangement uses TRBV5-1 and TRBJ2-1; the TCRdb call, TRBD1, lacks DNA for checking. There are 16 residues in the CDR3. Germline values: CDR1 SGHRS, CDR2 YFSETQ. CDR3 loop: CASSLALKDRYNEQFF.

This rearrangement joins TRBV25-1 to TRBJ2-3. The CDR3 covers 13 residues. CDR1 and CDR2 from the germline V gene are MGHDK and SYGVNS. CDR3 sequence reads: CASTAVGQETQYF.

The V call is TRBV7-2, the J call TRBJ1-2; TCRdb calls TRBD1, which cannot be checked without DNA. The CDR3 length is 12 residues. The germline gives CDR1 SGHTA, CDR2 FQGNSA. CDR3 loop: CASSEQGHGYTF.

The chain has TRBV29-1 and TRBJ1-2; TCRdb reports TRBD1, a call that lacks DNA to check it against. Germline-derived CDR1 and CDR2 are SQVTM and ANQGSEA. CDR3 size: 11 residues. The CDR3 loop is CSGTSGVGYTF.

The rearrangement uses TRBV12-3 or TRBV12-4 and TRBJ1-1. The CDR3 length is 15 residues. CDR3 sequence: CASSFVRPMNTEAFF.

The chain recombines TRBV15 with TRBJ1-5; with no DNA, the TCRdb D assignment of TRBD1 cannot be verified. The V gene's germline CDR1 is LNHNV and CDR2 YYDKDF (reference sequence). The CDR3 is 19 residues long. Here the CDR3 reads CATSRDGSRDEYSNQPQHF.

The rearrangement links TRBV5-1 to TRBJ2-7; TCRdb reports TRBD1, a call that lacks DNA to check it against. The CDR3 is 14 residues long. The germline V gene encodes CDR1 SGHRS and CDR2 YFSETQ. The CDR3 loop is CASSLGDQSSEQYF.

The chain has TRBV20-1 and TRBJ2-2; TCRdb returns TRBD2, unconfirmable since there is no DNA. The germline V gene encodes CDR1 DFQATT and CDR2 SNEGSKA (reference sequence). This CDR3 region has 18 residues. The CDR3 region is CSARLSGAGGGVDGELFF.

This chain joins TRBV20-1 and TRBJ1-1. The germline CDR1 and CDR2 sequences are DFQATT and SNEGSKA (reference sequence). The CDR3 contains 13 residues. CDR3 in amino acids: CSARQLASTEAFF.

V gene TRBV6-5 combines with J gene TRBJ1-1. Germline V gives CDR1 MNHEY, CDR2 SVGAGI. This CDR3 is built from 15 residues. CDR3 in amino acids: CASSYSRALGTEAFF.

V gene TRBV6-6 combines with J gene TRBJ2-1; TCRdb selects TRBD2, and the lack of DNA leaves this call unchecked. Germline CDR1 MNHNY, CDR2 SVGAGI (reference sequence). This CDR3 has 12 amino acids. This CDR3 is CAVRSGPGEQFF.

The chain uses TRBV5-1 and TRBJ2-7; there is no DNA to check the TCRdb D call of TRBD1. This CDR3 contains 13 residues. Germline CDR1 and CDR2: SGHRS and YFSETQ. The CDR3 here is CASSFGTANEQYF.

V is TRBV24-1 and J is TRBJ2-5; TCRdb's D call, TRBD2, is unchecked because there is no DNA. CDR1 is KGHDR and CDR2 is SFDVKD in the germline V gene. This CDR3 has 14 residues. This CDR3 is CATRAGVAEETQYF.

This chain connects TRBV27 to TRBJ2-1. The CDR3 is 14 residues long. The germline V gene has CDR1 MNHEY and CDR2 SMNVEV (reference sequence). CDR3 protein: CASSIGSPHNEQFF.

V gene TRBV30 combines with J gene TRBJ1-1; TCRdb designates TRBD1, a call that cannot be tested without DNA. The CDR3 contains 12 residues. Germline loops: CDR1 GTSNPN, CDR2 SVGIG (reference sequence). The CDR3 loop reads CAWDPRGTEAFF.

The V and J genes are TRBV9 and TRBJ2-5; checking the TCRdb D call of TRBD1 is not possible without DNA. The CDR3 has 16 residues. CDR1 SGDLS and CDR2 YYNGEE come from the germline V gene. Here the CDR3 reads CASSATGLDFQETQYF. Variable domain in full (rest from reference TRBV9 and TRBJ2-5): DSGVTQTPKHLITATGQRVTLRCSPRSGDLSVYWYQQSLDQGLQFLIQYYNGEERAKGNILERFSAQQFPDLHSELNLSSLELGDSALYFCASSATGLDFQETQYFGPGTRLLVL.

The chain's CDR3 is CASSFEALETQYF. The chain couples TRBV7-9 to TRBJ2-5. Germline V CDR1 and CDR2: SEHNR, FQNEAQ (reference sequence). The CDR3 runs 13 residues.

This rearrangement joins TRBV9 to TRBJ1-3. The V gene's germline CDR1 is SGDLS and CDR2 YYNGEE. The CDR3 extends over 15 amino acids. Here the CDR3 reads CASSSGPISGNTIYF.

The gene calls are TRBV15 and TRBJ2-2; TCRdb calls TRBD1, which cannot be checked without DNA. This CDR3 is 16 amino acids long. Germline CDR1 and CDR2: LNHNV and YYDKDF (reference sequence). The CDR3 loop reads CATSRSRTGVNGELFF.

This rearrangement joins TRBV29-1 to TRBJ2-7; as DNA is missing, the TRBD1 call by TCRdb cannot be tested. This CDR3 contains 15 residues. CDR1 is SQVTM, CDR2 ANQGSEA, per germline. The CDR3 sequence is CSVVLLGAASYEQYF.

The rearrangement joins TRBV6-5 to TRBJ1-2; without DNA, the TCRdb call of TRBD1 cannot be checked. Germline CDR1 reads MNHEY; CDR2 reads SVGAGI. There are 15 residues in the CDR3. This CDR3 reads CASSYWAGGDYGYTF.

This chain links TRBV27 with TRBJ2-3; TCRdb indicates TRBD1, and absent DNA this call remains unverified. The CDR3 spans 15 residues. Per the germline V gene, CDR1 is MNHEY and CDR2 is SMNVEV (reference sequence). CDR3 amino acids: CASSFSGDLTDTQYF.

The chain is built from TRBV20-1 and TRBJ2-1; TCRdb proposes TRBD2, but this gene call is untestable without DNA. Germline V gene lookup returns CDR1 DFQATT and CDR2 SNEGSKA (reference sequence). This CDR3 spans 14 amino acids. This chain's CDR3 is CSADRRLSYNEQFF.